The 13 T cell receptor beta chains in this list originate from one sample, sequenced in a study of T cells in Graves' hyperthyroidism and ophthalmopathy. There were TCR beta CDR3 regions amplified from RNA transcripts. The primer set for the first-round RT-PCR of the TCR CDR3 was HTBI. A single record per CDR3 protein comes from TCRdb applying MiXCR to the multiplex PCR reads. The sample contains around 350,000 distinct CDR3 sequences, roughly 15% of which appear only once. Sequencing was carried out using blood. The source of these receptors is a woman in her thirties with Graves' ophthalmopathy.

This clonotype was seen at least ten times. The gene calls are TRBV20-1 and TRBJ1-2; the D is unclear. Germline CDR1 is DFQATT and CDR2 is SNEGSKA (reference sequence). V was shortened by 0 bases and J by 8 bases, with 16 bases between the two germline ends. The CDR3 runs to 14 residues. CDR3 DNA sequence: TGCAGTGCTAGAGAGAGGGTCAGTGGACGGGGCTACACCTTC. This translates into CSARERVSGRGYTF.

In its sample, this clonotype was seen many times. The chain employs TRBV7-9 and TRBJ1-4, with a weak D call TRBD1 (5 bases). The V end lost 4 bases, the J end lost 6 bases, and 15 bases lay between the germline ends. In germline, CDR1 is SEHNR, CDR2 FQNEAQ (reference sequence). This CDR3 comprises 15 residues. CDR3: CASSSRTGLDEKLFF. The CDR3 nucleotides read TGTGCCAGCAGCTCGAGGACGGGACTTGATGAAAAACTGTTTTTT. Based on the CDR3 plus reference TRBV7-9 and TRBJ1-4, the full variable domain is DTGVSQNPRHKITKRGQNVTFRCDPISEHNRLYWYRQTLGQGPEFLTYFQNEAQLEKSRLLSDRFSAERPKGSFSTLEIQRTEQGDSAMYLCASSSRTGLDEKLFFGSGTQLSVL.

This clonotype appeared many times. The rearrangement links TRBV29-1 to TRBJ2-1, with 9 bases lining up with TRBD1. Germline CDR1 SQVTM, CDR2 ANQGSEA. Unmatched junction bases numbered 11, after V lost 5 bases and J lost 3 bases. This CDR3 contains 16 residues. The DNA of the CDR3 is TGCAGCGTTTCACTCACCGGGACAGGGTTCTACAATGAGCAGTTCTTC. Translated, it gives CSVSLTGTGFYNEQFF.

This clonotype has a count of ten or more. The chain carries TRBV6-5 and TRBJ1-6; D uncertain. V dropped 2 bases and J dropped 0 bases, with 8 bases sitting between them. Germline V gives CDR1 MNHEY, CDR2 SVGAGI. The CDR3 contains 16 residues. The CDR3 region has the DNA TGTGCCAGCAGTTACGGTCAGAGCTCCTATAATTCACCCCTCCACTTT. Residues: CASSYGQSSYNSPLHF.

This clonotype was observed many times. V gene TRBV7-9 combines with J gene TRBJ2-5; D remains unclear. Trimming left V 0 bases short and J 3 bases short, with 11 bases between. The CDR3 runs to 15 residues. Germline CDR1 and CDR2: SEHNR and FQNEAQ (reference sequence). In DNA, the CDR3 is TGTGCCAGCAGCTTAGCGCGCTCCAGGAAAGAGACCCAGTACTTC. As protein: CASSLARSRKETQYF.

J is TRBJ2-4 and V is TRBV28; D possibly matches TRBD1 or TRBD2 (7 bases each). This CDR3 has 13 residues. Germline values: CDR1 MDHEN, CDR2 SYDVKM. V was shortened by 5 bases and J by 8 bases, with 13 bases between the two germline ends. CDR3 sequence: CASSPPGGDIQYF. The CDR3 region has the DNA TGTGCCAGCAGTCCGCCAGGGGGGGACATTCAGTACTTC.

In its sample, this clonotype was seen a few times. A much larger clone lies one base from this, so it may be a read error. The chain uses TRBV30 and TRBJ2-2; D gene ambiguous. Germline-derived CDR1 and CDR2 are GTSNPN and SVGIG (reference sequence). The CDR3 is 13 residues long. V was cut by 5 bases and J by 0 bases, with 7 bases left in between. CDR3 in amino acids: CAWWTANTGELFF. In DNA form, the CDR3 reads TGTGCCTGGTGGACGGCGAACACCGGGGAGCTGTTTTTT.

This clonotype was seen ten or more times. The chain is built from TRBV15 and TRBJ1-1; no firm D call. The CDR3 spans 13 residues. Trimming cost V 1 base and J 7 bases, with 10 bases left between them. Germline loops: CDR1 LNHNV, CDR2 YYDKDF (reference sequence). The CDR3 sequence: CATSRGYVIEAFF. The CDR3 bases are TGTGCCACCAGCAGAGGGTATGTCATTGAAGCTTTCTTT.

This clonotype was counted a few times. The chain joins TRBV12-3 or TRBV12-4 to TRBJ2-1; 13 bases map to TRBD2. The CDR3 runs 19 residues. V lost 6 bases and J lost 7; bases outside the gene matches: 18. CDR3 sequence (DNA): TGTGCCAGCAGGCCACACCTACTCATCGGGACTAGCGGGGTAAATGAGCAGTTCTTC. Translation gives CASRPHLLIGTSGVNEQFF.

At least ten counts were recorded for this clonotype. V gene TRBV18 combines with J gene TRBJ1-5; the match to TRBD1 covers 12 bases. Trimming cost V 3 bases and J 6 bases; bases outside gene matches: 3. The CDR3 has 15 amino acids. Germline values: CDR1 KGHSH, CDR2 LQKENI. CDR3 sequence reads: CASSPGTGGSQPQHF. The CDR3 DNA reads TGTGCCAGCTCACCCGGGACAGGGGGCTCTCAGCCCCAGCATTTT.

The chain couples TRBV7-9 to TRBJ2-1, with D unclear. Trimming took off 2 bases at V and 2 bases at J, with 7 bases between the two ends. The germline gives CDR1 SEHNR, CDR2 FQNEAQ (reference sequence). The CDR3 runs to 14 residues. The CDR3 nucleotides read TGTGCCAGCAGCTTACTTAGGACCTACAATGAGCAGTTCTTC. Translating it yields CASSLLRTYNEQFF.

This clonotype was picked up many times. The chain carries TRBV6-6 and TRBJ1-1, with TRBD1 identical over 10 bases. CDR1 is MNHNY and CDR2 is SVGAGI in the germline V gene (reference sequence). This CDR3 contains 16 residues. Trimming removed 2 bases from V and 4 bases from J; junction bases left unmatched: 7. Written as DNA, the CDR3 is TGTGCCAGCAGTTACCTCCGGGACAGGGGAGGCACTGAAGCTTTCTTT. It codes for CASSYLRDRGGTEAFF.

This rearrangement joins TRBV5-6 to TRBJ2-3, with D unclear. The CDR3 has 15 amino acids. The V gene lost 3 bases and the J gene lost 6 bases, with 17 bases spanning the gap. Germline V gene lookup returns CDR1 SGHDT and CDR2 YYEEEE. The CDR3 is CASSYWAPPGDTQYF. Here the CDR3 DNA reads TGTGCCAGCAGCTACTGGGCCCCGCCCGGGGATACGCAGTATTTT.